The 3 T cell receptor beta chains reported below all come from one sample, sequenced in a study of Graves' ophthalmopathy and Graves' hyperthyroidism. From RNA, the CDR3 regions of TCR beta chains were amplified and sequenced. Second-round multiplex PCR came after first-round RT-PCR with HTBI primers. TCRdb reprocessed the multiplex PCR reads with MiXCR, giving one entry per CDR3 protein. Altogether about 240,000 distinct CDR3 sequences are present, around 42% being singletons, with the ten largest covering less than 60%. The sequencing input was peripheral blood. These receptors were collected from an adult man with Graves' ophthalmopathy.

In its sample, this clonotype was seen a few times. The rearrangement uses TRBV6-1 and TRBJ2-5; 14 bases map to TRBD2. Germline lookup yields CDR1 MNHNS and CDR2 SASEGT. The V segment lost 4 bases and the J segment 2 bases; nucleotides outside the gene matches: 0. The CDR3 length is 15 residues. CDR3 sequence reads: CASSGLAGGQETQYF. The CDR3 coding sequence is TGTGCCAGCAGTGGACTAGCGGGGGGGCAAGAGACCCAGTACTTC.

For the CDR3, the DNA is TGTGCCAGCAGTTTTAGGGGACAGAACACCGGGGAGCTGTTTTTT. Translation gives CASSFRGQNTGELFF. The chain carries TRBV7-9 and TRBJ2-2, with a possible D match to TRBD1 (6 bases). This CDR3 has 15 amino acids. Deletions cut 6 bases from V and 1 base from J, with 12 bases between. The V gene's germline CDR1 is SEHNR and CDR2 FQNEAQ (reference sequence). Full variable domain (outside the CDR3, taken from reference TRBV7-9 and TRBJ2-2): DTGVSQNPRHKITKRGQNVTFRCDPISEHNRLYWYRQTLGQGPEFLTYFQNEAQLEKSRLLSDRFSAERPKGSFSTLEIQRTEQGDSAMYLCASSFRGQNTGELFFGEGSRLTVL.

The V gene is TRBV11-2, the J gene TRBJ2-7; TRBD2 matches 11 bases. J lost 7 bases, V lost 4 bases, and 12 bases had no gene match. Germline loops: CDR1 SGHAT, CDR2 FQNNGV. The CDR3 is 16 residues long. CDR3 loop: CASSSVGTSGHNEQYF. CDR3 in DNA: TGTGCCAGCAGCTCTGTCGGGACTAGCGGTCACAATGAGCAGTACTTC. The full variable domain, in which reference TRBV11-2 and TRBJ2-7 provide the parts outside the CDR3, is EAGVAQSPRYKIIEKRQSVAFWCNPISGHATLYWYQQILGQGPKLLIQFQNNGVVDDSQLPKDRFSAERLKGVDSTLKIQPAKLEDSAVYLCASSSVGTSGHNEQYFGPGTRLTVT.